The text below deals with one T cell receptor beta chain. In its sample, this clonotype was seen a few times. The antigen it binds to is not known. Base qualities are not recorded, but no much larger clone differs from it by a single base. Taken with the paper, the label for time point translates to: persistent/refractory GD, antithyroid drugs over 5 years with positive TRAb. RNA was extracted from PBMCs in TRIzol for both TCR sequencing and RNA sequencing. The diagnosis of Graves' disease followed American Thyroid Association guidelines. Recruitment of patients was carried out at an endocrinology department in Xi'an, China. Each patient gave about 8.1 milliliters of peripheral blood, collected in an EDTA anticoagulant tube. Ficoll Paque Plus density gradient separation was used to isolate PBMCs, and no further T cell sorting was performed. An Agilent 2100 Bioanalyzer and agarose gel were used to check RNA quality, while a NanoDrop 2000 measured RNA concentration.

The data stem from a study of regulatory T cells in long-lasting Graves disease (dated by TCRdb to the early 2020s). Regarding the study in general: Persistent Graves' disease was defined as antithyroid drug treatment for over 5 years with persistently positive TSH receptor autoantibodies. Peripheral blood TCR sequencing and RNA sequencing compared persistent Graves' disease patients with newly diagnosed Graves' disease patients. The study took place in China and was registered as a clinical trial. TCR sequencing covered around 13 persistent and roughly 20 newly diagnosed Graves' disease patients, around 35 samples in total. On average, persistent Graves' disease patients in the clinical cohort had been on antithyroid drugs for approximately ten years. What the study reported, not specific to this receptor: Only the TCR beta chain was sequenced and analyzed. Persistent disease showed preferential use of TRBV28, TRBJ1-2 and TRBJ2-5, whereas newly diagnosed disease favored TRBV20-1 and TRBJ2-1. Persistent patients shared more public clonotypes among themselves (2,741) than newly diagnosed patients did (more than 950). Because the primary lesion, thyroid tissue, could not be accessed, the study looked at peripheral blood alone. Compared with newly diagnosed patients, persistent Graves' disease patients had lower TCR Shannon entropy and fewer highly expanded clones, which suggests clonal expansion. The authors noted that the small sample size was a limitation that may lower accuracy.

Libraries were built with multiplex PCR. Sequencing was carried out with an Illumina HiSeq 4000. iRepertoire HTBI primers and Arm-PCR amplification of CDR3 regions were used to construct TCR beta libraries. PCR products were gel purified before sequencing. Per the authors' processing: Gene usage analysis of CDR3 amino acid clonotypes used the 50 to 70 TRBV and some 13 TRBJ segments found across samples. COPE and FqMerger were used to merge filtered high-quality paired reads into contigs. BLAST was used to align contigs to the IMGT TRBV, TRBD and TRBJ reference genes, and CDR3 was defined following IMGT. Any clonotype with a frequency above 0.1% was classified as a highly expanded clone. Shannon entropy served as the measure of repertoire diversity, while the Gini coefficient captured V-J evenness. Public clonotypes were defined as clonotypes shared by more than one individual. TCRdb reprocessed the public reads (quality trimming at Q25 with fastp, clone calling with MiXCR) and kept in-frame beta chains. Under each unique CDR3 protein, matching rows form one entry showing the most common genes and DNA. TCRdb's processing, not the authors', yielded these V and J calls. This sample has 400,000 or so distinct CDR3 sequences in its table, and roughly 20% of those were observed once. The ten largest clones represent roughly 20% of the sample.

Per the germline V gene, SGHNT is the CDR1 and YENEEA is the CDR2. The CDR3 holds 15 amino acids from the cysteine to the phenylalanine. The retained sequence is limited to the CDR3, 45 bases, with the frame set at the first base. The germline V and J ends show losses of 5 bases and 3 bases respectively, and no gene match explains 6 bases of the junction. Rearrangement joined TRBV11-3 to TRBJ2-4; 8 middle bases align to TRBD1. This sample comprised peripheral blood mononuclear cells (PBMCs), obtained when the disease was refractory, from a patient treated with antithyroid drugs. The TCR comes from a female donor with Graves disease. The bases read TGTGCCAGCAGCGCAGGGGGCTCTGGCAAAAACATTCAGTACTTC. It translates as CASSAGGSGKNIQYF.